This record looks at one T cell receptor beta chain sequence and its context. This entry comes from a study of blood T cell repertoires in COVID-19. Some clones are missing from TCRdb's copy, which holds only in-frame ones; the method was immunoSEQ multiplex PCR. This table holds approximately 180,000 clones, more than 65% found once. Germline CDR1 reads MNHNS; CDR2 reads SASEGT. V was clipped by 2 bases and J by 7 bases; unmatched bases: 11. The CDR3 covers 16 residues. The chain joins TRBV6-1 to TRBJ2-5; 9 bases line up with TRBD1. The sequence was obtained from a man aged 45-60 years who had recovered from COVID-19. The source material was PBMCs or T cells enriched from blood (not recorded which). The CDR3 sequence: CASSEPQGANIGTQYF. For the CDR3, the DNA is TGTGCCAGCAGTGAACCACAGGGGGCGAATATAGGGACCCAGTACTTC.